A selection of T cell receptor beta chains follows, all from one sample in a study of beta chain features in type 1 diabetes. Only in-frame clones appear in the TCRdb table, and some are missing; sequencing was by immunoSEQ multiplex PCR. The sample includes a few hundred thousand clones, 30% of them seen just once. Sequenced material: naive CD4+ T cells from blood. The receptors were gathered from a man aged 18 to 29 in good health. The CDR3 runs from the conserved cysteine through the conserved F or W. The D gene is left open where the match is weak. Clone size, where shown, is once, few, many, or a class for clones that have expanded.

>13|.|.|TRBJ2-5|TRBV9
TGTGCCAGCAGCGTAGCCGGACGGGAGACCCAGTACTTC
CASSVAGRETQYF
>13|.|.|TRBJ1-5|TRBV29-1
TGCAGCGTTGAAGGGCCCGGAGGAAAGCCCCAGCATTTT
CSVEGPGGKPQHF
>11|TRBD1|.|TRBJ2-4|TRBV30
TGTGCCTGGAGTGTAGGGACAGGGCAGTACTTC
CAWSVGTGQYF
>15|TRBD1|.|TRBJ2-4|TRBV4-3
TGCGCCAGCAGCCAGTACAGGGGGCCGGAAAACATTCAGTACTTC
CASSQYRGPENIQYF
>13|.|.|TRBJ2-1|TRBV5-1
TGCGCCAGCAGCTTGGGGGCTGGCGATGAGCAGTTCTTC
CASSLGAGDEQFF
>15|.|.|TRBJ2-1|TRBV5-4
TGTGCCAGCAGCTTAAGCGGGACAAGCTACAATGAGCAGTTCTTC
CASSLSGTSYNEQFF
>13|.|once|TRBJ1-2|TRBV28
TGTGCCAGCAGCCTCACAGGGAACTATGGCTACACCTTC
CASSLTGNYGYTF
>13|.|.|TRBJ2-1|TRBV4-3
TGCGCCAGCAGCCAAGGCCCGTACAATGAGCAGTTCTTC
CASSQGPYNEQFF
>13|TRBD2|few|TRBJ2-7|TRBV30
TGTGCCTGGAGTGTAGCGGGGGCGCCCGAGCAGTACTTC
CAWSVAGAPEQYF
>12|.|.|TRBJ2-7|TRBV10-3
TGTGCCATCAGGCAGGAACTCTACGAGCAGTACTTC
CAIRQELYEQYF
>15|TRBD1|.|TRBJ2-7|TRBV29-1
TGCAGCGTTAGTCTAGGGACAGGGCGTTCCTACGAGCAGTACTTC
CSVSLGTGRSYEQYF
>14|TRBD1|.|TRBJ1-2|TRBV27
TGTGCCAGCAGTTATCTCGACAGGGCAGATGGCTACACCTTC
CASSYLDRADGYTF
>13|.|few|TRBJ1-1|TRBV2
TGTGCCAGCAGTGAGGCAGGGCGGACTGAAGCTTTCTTT
CASSEAGRTEAFF
>14|.|.|TRBJ2-5|TRBV11-1
TGTGCCAGCAGCTTAGCGCGGGGAAAAGAGACCCAGTACTTC
CASSLARGKETQYF
>20|.|few|TRBJ2-1|TRBV19
TGTGCCAGTAGTATAGCTGGCGGTTCCGGGACTGTGAGCTCCTACAATGAGCAGTTCTTC
CASSIAGGSGTVSSYNEQFF
>15|TRBD1|.|TRBJ2-3|TRBV7-6
TGTGCCAGCAGCGATACAGGGGTTAGCACAGATACGCAGTATTTT
CASSDTGVSTDTQYF
>13|TRBD2|.|TRBJ2-7|TRBV5-1
TGCGCCAGCAGCTTCCTAGCGGGCTACGAGCAGTACTTC
CASSFLAGYEQYF
>14|TRBD1|few|TRBJ2-7|TRBV5-1
TGCGCCAGCAGCACGGACAGGGCGTACGGCGAGCAGTACTTC
CASSTDRAYGEQYF
>15|.|few|TRBJ2-1|TRBV6-5
TGTGCCAGCAGTTACTCGGGGACACGTTACAATGAGCAGTTCTTC
CASSYSGTRYNEQFF
>18|TRBD1|few|TRBJ2-6|TRBV7-2
TGTGCCAGCAGCCCCGGGCTGGGACAGGGGAAAGGGGCCAACGTCCTGACTTTC
CASSPGLGQGKGANVLTF
>12|.|.|TRBJ2-1|TRBV7-9
TGTGCCGGTCAATTACTAGCAAATGAGCAGTTCTTC
CAGQLLANEQFF
>16|.|.|TRBJ2-1|TRBV14
TGTGCCAGCAGCCCGTTAGCGGCAGCCTCCTACAATGAGCAGTTCTTC
CASSPLAAASYNEQFF
>17|.|.|TRBJ2-1|TRBV5-1
TGCGCCAGCAGCACCCCTTCGGGCGGGAAGACCTACAATGAGCAGTTCTTC
CASSTPSGGKTYNEQFF
>16|.|.|TRBJ2-3|TRBV19
TGTGCCAGCTCTCGGGACGGAAAGAGCGGCACAGATACGCAGTATTTT
CASSRDGKSGTDTQYF
>13|.|few|TRBJ2-4|TRBV19
TGTGCCAGTAGTGAGGATGGTAGAAACATTCAGTACTTC
CASSEDGRNIQYF
>12|TRBD2|.|TRBJ2-4|TRBV25-1
TGTGCCAGGGCCTCGGGAGGTGGCATTCAGTACTTC
CARASGGGIQYF
>13|TRBD1|few|TRBJ1-1|TRBV25-1
TGTGCCAGCAGAGAACAGGGGAAGGGTGAAGCTTTCTTT
CASREQGKGEAFF
>14|.|.|TRBJ2-7|TRBV27
TGTGCCAGCAGTTTTTACGGGAGCTCCTACGAGCAGTACTTC
CASSFYGSSYEQYF
>10|.|.|TRBJ2-7|TRBV20-1
TGCAGTGCCCTGGACCACGAGCAGTACTTC
CSALDHEQYF
>15|TRBD2|.|TRBJ2-1|TRBV9
TGTGCCAGCAGCGTAGAAGCGGGAGCTGGCATCGAGCAGTTCTTC
CASSVEAGAGIEQFF
>14|.|.|TRBJ2-7|TRBV7-9
TGTGCCAGCAGCTTACTCGCAGGCTCCTACGAGCAGTACTTC
CASSLLAGSYEQYF
>15|TRBD1|few|TRBJ2-2|TRBV7-8
TGTGCCAGCAGCTTCTGGGACAGGGGGACCGGGGAGCTGTTTTTT
CASSFWDRGTGELFF
>14|.|few|TRBJ2-3|TRBV9
TGTGCCAGCAGCGCCCAGAGGGACACAGATACGCAGTATTTT
CASSAQRDTDTQYF
>14|.|.|TRBJ1-4|TRBV9
TGTGCCAGCAGCCCCGGGAGGATGGCTGAAAAACTGTTTTTT
CASSPGRMAEKLFF
>15|TRBD2|once|TRBJ2-3|TRBV6-1
TGTGCCAGCAGTGAAGGATTACTAGCGGCCGATACGCAGTATTTT
CASSEGLLAADTQYF
>16|TRBD2|few|TRBJ2-5|TRBV15
TGTGCCACCAGCAGACGGGGGGGCATCCAACGAGAGACCCAGTACTTC
CATSRRGGIQRETQYF
>12|.|.|TRBJ2-3|TRBV7-2
TGTGCCAGCAGCTTACCCACAGATACGCAGTATTTT
CASSLPTDTQYF
>17|.|few|TRBJ2-7|TRBV13
TGTGCCAGCAGCTTAACCGGGACACTTCGTCGGGGTAACGAGCAGTACTTC
CASSLTGTLRRGNEQYF
>16|TRBD2|.|TRBJ2-5|TRBV4-2
TGTGCCAGCAGCTCTGCCGGGACTAGCGGTAAAGAGACCCAGTACTTC
CASSSAGTSGKETQYF
>15|.|.|TRBJ2-5|TRBV19
TGTGCCAGTAGCGAAACCGCAGACACTCAAGAGACCCAGTACTTC
CASSETADTQETQYF
>15|.|few|TRBJ2-6|TRBV30
TGTGCCTGGGGTATTATTAACTCTGGGGCCAACGTCCTGACTTTC
CAWGIINSGANVLTF
>11|.|.|TRBJ2-2|TRBV7-8
TGTGCCAGCAGCTTTAGGGGGGAGCTGTTTTTT
CASSFRGELFF
>12|.|.|TRBJ2-7|TRBV6-5
TGTGCCAGCAACCCAGGGGGGGCCGAGCAGTACTTC
CASNPGGAEQYF
>13|.|.|TRBJ2-7|TRBV18
TGTGCCAGCTCACTTGGACCCTCGCAGGAGCAGTACTTC
CASSLGPSQEQYF
>14|.|few|TRBJ2-5|TRBV7-2
TGTGCCAGCAGCCGGGGACTGGCCCAAGAGACCCAGTACTTC
CASSRGLAQETQYF
>13|.|few|TRBJ1-1|TRBV30
TGTGCCTGGAGTGTACGAGGTATGACTGAAGCTTTCTTT
CAWSVRGMTEAFF
>15|TRBD2|.|TRBJ2-1|TRBV7-9
TGTGCCAGCAGTTTAGCGGGATTCTCCTACAATGAGCAGTTCTTC
CASSLAGFSYNEQFF
>15|TRBD1|.|TRBJ1-4|TRBV25-1
TGTGCCAGCAGTGATTACCGGGACAGAGATGAAAAACTGTTTTTT
CASSDYRDRDEKLFF
>16|.|.|TRBJ2-7|TRBV7-2
TGTGCCAGCAGCTTAGGTTCCAGCCGAAGCTCCTACGAGCAGTACTTC
CASSLGSSRSSYEQYF
>13|TRBD1|.|TRBJ1-5|TRBV9
TGTGCCAGCAGCGACAGGGGAAATCAGCCCCAGCATTTT
CASSDRGNQPQHF
>13|TRBD1|.|TRBJ2-7|TRBV25-1
TGTGCCAGCATGGGACAGGGAGGCTACGAGCAGTACTTC
CASMGQGGYEQYF
>12|.|.|TRBJ2-7|TRBV30
TGTGCCTGGAGACAAAACTCCTACGAGCAGTACTTC
CAWRQNSYEQYF
>14|.|once|TRBJ2-7|TRBV7-9
TGTGCCAGCAGCTCCCTAGCGTCTTCCTACGAGCAGTACTTC
CASSSLASSYEQYF
>13|.|.|TRBJ1-1|TRBV30
TGTGCCTGGAGTAGGCAGGCGAACACTGAAGCTTTCTTT
CAWSRQANTEAFF
>14|.|few|TRBJ2-1|TRBV30
TGTGCCTGGAGTGGTGGGGCGGTCTACAATGAGCAGTTCTTC
CAWSGGAVYNEQFF